This T cell receptor beta chain derives from a study of breast tumors, draining lymph nodes, adjacent tissues. Overall study findings and caveats: Luminal-like breast cancer showed significantly greater tumor-nontumor repertoire similarity than basal-like breast cancer did. The data were judged consistent with most tumor T cells coming from lymph node and expanding in tumor. Compared with lymph nodes, tumors were less diverse; compared with nontumor tissue, more. That most tumor T cells come from lymph nodes remained unproven.

A remark on this clonotype: What it binds is not known. The conserved final phenylalanine or tryptophan is absent from the CDR3, which likely points to a read error. Because the CDR3's place on the DNA is in doubt, the DNA is left out and the CDR3 is given as listed by TCRdb.

Samples came from axillary lymph nodes draining the breast cancer. TCRdb processed the multiplex PCR reads anew with MiXCR; each CDR3 protein has one entry. Among 200,000 or so distinct CDR3 sequences listed, about 32% were seen once. Including both end residues, the CDR3 is 8 amino acids long. The germline V gene encodes CDR1 SGHTA and CDR2 FQGTGA. The TCR originated in a female donor with breast cancer. Some clones in this sample may be carry-over from other donors' samples. Sequencing was carried out using axillary lymph node tissue. The chain carries TRBV7-3 and TRBJ2-7; the table's D gene call, TRBD2, was not cross checked with the DNA. The CDR3 protein is CASSPGTT.